These 30 T cell receptor beta chains share one sample of origin, sequenced in a study of T cells in Graves' hyperthyroidism and ophthalmopathy. Amplification of TCR beta CDR3 regions was performed using RNA transcripts as template. A first-round RT-PCR of the TCR CDR3 used the HTBI primer set. MiXCR, applied by TCRdb to the multiplex PCR reads, yields one record per CDR3 protein. Altogether some 510,000 distinct CDR3 sequences are present, under 25% being singletons, with the ten largest covering approximately 26%. The sample was blood. All receptors come from a man aged 18 to 30 with Graves' hyperthyroidism.

The chain couples TRBV12-3 or TRBV12-4 to TRBJ2-5, with D perhaps TRBD2 (6 bases). This CDR3 has 16 residues. Trimming removed 5 bases from V and 2 bases from J, with 18 bases in between. CDR3 sequence reads: CASSQGWASVQETQYF. CDR3 coding DNA: TGTGCCAGCAGTCAGGGATGGGCTAGCGTACAAGAGACCCAGTACTTC.

The gene calls are TRBV28 and TRBJ2-7; no definite D call. The V gene lost 1 base and the J gene lost 0 bases, with 4 bases spanning the gap. From germline, CDR1 is MDHEN and CDR2 SYDVKM. The CDR3 is 13 residues long. The CDR3 bases are TGTGCCAGCAGTTTATTCATCTCCTACGAGCAGTACTTC. Its protein product is CASSLFISYEQYF.

The rearrangement uses TRBV2 and TRBJ2-7; 10 bases align to TRBD1. V lost 3 bases to trimming and J lost 3 bases; unmatched junction nucleotides: 8. Germline V CDR1 and CDR2: SNHLY, FYNNEI. The CDR3 extends over 16 amino acids. Here the CDR3 reads CASSDGVRTGGYEQYF. The CDR3 DNA is TGTGCCAGCAGTGACGGGGTGAGGACAGGGGGCTACGAGCAGTACTTC.

This clonotype was counted only a few times. The junction shows a germline mismatch at one end, possibly a read error. The chain links TRBV19 to TRBJ2-2; D may be TRBD1 or TRBD2 (5 bases each). The germline V gene encodes CDR1 LNHDA and CDR2 SQIVND (reference sequence). This CDR3 is built from 15 residues. CDR3 region: CASSTGPVVPGEPFF. As DNA, the CDR3 is TGTGCCAGTAGTACGGGGCCCGTTGTGCCCGGGGAGCCGTTTTTT. The full variable domain, rest sourced from reference TRBV19 and TRBJ2-2, is DGGITQSPKYLFRKEGQNVTLSCEQNLNHDAMYWYRQDPGQGLRLIYYSQIVNDFQKGDIAEGYSVSREKKESFPLTVTSAQKNPTAFYLCASSTGPVVPGEPFFGEGSRLTVL.

This clonotype was counted ten times or more. The chain links TRBV7-6 to TRBJ2-5; either TRBD1 or TRBD2 may supply D (5 bases each). This CDR3 region has 14 residues. Germline V lookup: CDR1 SGHVS, CDR2 FNYEAQ. The V end was cut by 1 base, the J end by 5 bases, with 11 bases between. CDR3 coding DNA: TGTGCCAGCAGCTTAGGAGGGGCGTCGGAGACCCAGTACTTC. Its protein product is CASSLGGASETQYF.

This rearrangement joins TRBV15 to TRBJ2-7; 7 bases agree with TRBD1. CDR1 and CDR2 from the germline V gene are LNHNV and YYDKDF (reference sequence). The V segment lost 4 bases and the J segment 4 bases; nucleotides outside the gene matches: 4. The CDR3 is 13 residues long. As DNA, the CDR3 is TGTGCCACCAGCACAGGGGACAGTTACGAGCAGTACTTC. Protein: CATSTGDSYEQYF.

Ten or more counts support this clonotype. The chain has TRBV28 and TRBJ1-2; 8 bases line up with TRBD1. Germline CDR1 is MDHEN and CDR2 is SYDVKM. This CDR3 region has 13 residues. Trimming took 6 bases from V and 1 from J; bases not matched to a gene: 1. The CDR3 reads CASRDRGNYGYTF. Here the CDR3 DNA reads TGTGCCAGCAGAGACAGGGGTAACTATGGCTACACCTTC.

CDR3 in DNA: TGTGCCAGCAGTTCACGGACTAGCGGGACCCCCGGGGAGCTGTTTTTT. This gives the protein CASSSRTSGTPGELFF. The V and J genes are TRBV27 and TRBJ2-2; 12 bases map to TRBD2. V dropped 4 bases and J dropped 6; count of bases not matched to a gene: 6. CDR3 length: 16 residues. From germline, CDR1 is MNHEY and CDR2 SMNVEV (reference sequence).

This clonotype was found many times. This sequence joins TRBV19 and TRBJ1-2; TRBD1 aligns across 9 bases. Germline loops: CDR1 LNHDA, CDR2 SQIVND (reference sequence). This CDR3 has 14 residues. Trimming cost V 3 bases and J 2 bases; bases outside gene matches: 1. CDR3: CASSIGQGNYGYTF. As DNA, the CDR3 is TGTGCCAGTAGTATCGGACAGGGGAACTATGGCTACACCTTC.

This clonotype occurred many times. The chain uses TRBV28 and TRBJ1-5; weak D call: TRBD1 (5 bases). Germline CDR1 reads MDHEN; CDR2 reads SYDVKM. Trimming cost V 0 bases and J 2 bases, with 11 bases left between them. The CDR3 is 16 amino acids. The CDR3 loop reads CASSLWGRGGNQPQHF. The CDR3 DNA sequence: TGTGCCAGCAGTTTATGGGGGCGAGGGGGCAATCAGCCCCAGCATTTT.

This chain joins TRBV6-1 and TRBJ2-5; TRBD2 might be the D (6 bases). V dropped 4 bases and J dropped 0 bases, with 18 bases sitting between them. The CDR3 totals 17 residues. The germline V gene encodes CDR1 MNHNS and CDR2 SASEGT. CDR3 in DNA: TGTGCCAGCAGTGGAAAGCCCGGGACTGAGTACCAAGAGACCCAGTACTTC. Translation gives CASSGKPGTEYQETQYF.

This chain uses TRBV11-2 with TRBJ1-6; the D gene is possibly TRBD1 (5 bases). V lost 5 bases and J lost 7, with 21 bases in between. Germline V gives CDR1 SGHAT, CDR2 FQNNGV. This CDR3 is 17 amino acids long. CDR3 amino acids: CASSDTRVGMYNSPLHF. The CDR3 nucleotides are TGTGCCAGCAGCGACACCAGGGTGGGAATGTACAATTCACCCCTCCACTTT.

This clonotype has ten or more counts. The chain couples TRBV6-5 to TRBJ2-5; tentative D call: TRBD2 (5 bases). V lost 2 bases, J lost 1 base, and 14 bases lay in between. Germline CDR1 and CDR2: MNHEY and SVGAGI. The CDR3 is made up of 16 amino acids. CDR3 DNA: TGTGCCAGCAGTTACGGGAGTATCCGGGGCCAAGAGACCCAGTACTTC. This gives the protein CASSYGSIRGQETQYF.

This clonotype was seen at least ten times. CDR3 DNA sequence: TGTGCCAGCAGCTTAGAGTCCGGGGAGCTGTTTTTT. This translates into CASSLESGELFF. The rearrangement uses TRBV7-8 and TRBJ2-2, with D uncertain. From germline, CDR1 is SGHVS and CDR2 FQNEAQ. CDR3 size: 12 residues. V was shortened by 1 base and J by 6 bases, with 3 bases between the two germline ends.

At least ten counts were recorded for this clonotype. The V gene is TRBV5-5, the J gene TRBJ1-1; D ambiguous. V was cut by 6 bases and J by 5 bases, with 11 bases left in between. CDR1 SGHKS and CDR2 YYEKEE come from the germline V gene (reference sequence). The CDR3 has 12 residues. The CDR3 DNA is TGTGCCAGCATTTCCAGATGGACTGAAGCTTTCTTT. It encodes CASISRWTEAFF.

This clonotype has a single count. The V gene is TRBV6-5, the J gene TRBJ1-2; possible D gene TRBD1, 6 bases. Trimming removed 0 bases at V and 2 bases at J, with 16 bases between. The CDR3 is 17 amino acids. Looked up from germline, CDR1 is MNHEY and CDR2 is SVGAGI. The CDR3: CASSYSVGQQANYGYTF. The CDR3 region has the DNA TGTGCCAGCAGTTACTCGGTTGGACAGCAGGCCAACTATGGCTACACCTTC.

V gene TRBV30 combines with J gene TRBJ1-2, with 8 bases fitting TRBD1. In germline, CDR1 is GTSNPN, CDR2 SVGIG (reference sequence). The V and J ends lost 4 bases and 1 base, in that order; junction bases with no gene match: 5. CDR3 length: 14 amino acids. The CDR3 DNA follows: TGTGCCTGGAAAGGACAGGGAGTTAACTATGGCTACACCTTC. It codes for CAWKGQGVNYGYTF.

This clonotype was recorded a few times. V gene TRBV2 combines with J gene TRBJ1-2, with D possibly matching TRBD1 (5 bases). In germline, CDR1 is SNHLY, CDR2 FYNNEI. V lost 6 bases, J lost 7 bases, and 15 bases lay in between. The CDR3 runs 13 residues. CDR3 amino acids: CASSPGRERGYTF. For the CDR3, the DNA is TGTGCCAGCAGCCCTGGCAGGGAACGTGGCTACACCTTC. The variable domain in full, with the rest retrieved from reference TRBV2 and TRBJ1-2, is EPEVTQTPSHQVTQMGQEVILRCVPISNHLYFYWYRQILGQKVEFLVSFYNNEISEKSEIFDDQFSVERPDGSNFTLKIRSTKLEDSAMYFCASSPGRERGYTFGSGTRLTVV.

This clonotype was observed at least ten times. This rearrangement joins TRBV2 to TRBJ1-5, with D unclear. Germline-derived CDR1 and CDR2 are SNHLY and FYNNEI. This CDR3 contains 15 residues. V was pared by 6 bases and J by 0 bases, with 12 bases between. The CDR3 region has the DNA TGTGCCAGCAGGACTTGGGGAGATAGCAATCAGCCCCAGCATTTT. It translates to CASRTWGDSNQPQHF.

This chain uses TRBV11-2 with TRBJ2-5, with 8 bases matching TRBD2. V dropped 0 bases and J dropped 7; count of bases not matched to a gene: 7. CDR1 is SGHAT and CDR2 is FQNNGV in the germline V gene. This CDR3 is 15 amino acids long. In nucleotides, the CDR3 is TGTGCCAGCAGCTTAGAAGGGACTAGGGAAGGGACCCAGTACTTC. Protein sequence: CASSLEGTREGTQYF.

The table lists this clonotype with many counts. V usage is TRBV29-1 and J usage is TRBJ2-7; D could derive from TRBD1 or TRBD2 (5 bases each). This CDR3 is 13 amino acids long. Looked up from germline, CDR1 is SQVTM and CDR2 is ANQGSEA. The V gene lost 3 bases and the J gene lost 0 bases, with 9 bases spanning the gap. This CDR3 reads CSVESGSSYEQYF. The CDR3 nucleotides read TGCAGCGTTGAGTCAGGGAGCTCCTACGAGCAGTACTTC.

This clonotype has ten or more counts. The chain links TRBV19 to TRBJ1-5; D not certain. The germline V gene encodes CDR1 LNHDA and CDR2 SQIVND (reference sequence). The CDR3 covers 14 residues. Between the trimmed V and J ends, which lost 3 bases and 10 bases, there was a span of 16 bases. The chain's CDR3 is CASSMIAYLYPQHF. CDR3 DNA sequence: TGTGCCAGTAGTATGATAGCCTACCTATACCCCCAGCATTTT.

For this clonotype: A much larger clone sits a single nucleotide away, making a read error possible. The V gene is TRBV12-3 or TRBV12-4, the J gene TRBJ1-1; a possible D gene is TRBD1 (6 bases). The CDR3 runs 13 residues. CDR3 nucleotide sequence: TGTGTCAGCAGTCGCCGGGACACAACTGAAGCTTTCTTT. As protein: CVSSRRDTTEAFF.

V usage is TRBV5-5 and J usage is TRBJ2-2; no reliable D call. V lost 2 bases and J lost 0, with 8 bases in between. The CDR3 consists of 15 residues. Germline loops: CDR1 SGHKS, CDR2 YYEKEE (reference sequence). CDR3 loop: CASSFDRPNTGELFF. The CDR3 bases are TGTGCCAGCAGCTTCGACCGCCCGAACACCGGGGAGCTGTTTTTT.

This clonotype was observed a handful of times. The CDR3: CSATTRTGGGEQYF. The CDR3, as DNA: TGCAGTGCGACGACAAGGACGGGCGGCGGTGAGCAGTACTTC. This chain joins TRBV20-1 and TRBJ2-7; no firm D call. CDR3 length equals 14 residues. Germline V lookup: CDR1 DFQATT, CDR2 SNEGSKA (reference sequence). V lost 6 bases and J 7 bases, leaving 22 bases between the germline ends.

This clonotype was recorded a few times. This CDR3 reads CASSLRGGLGSYNSPLHF. The CDR3 coding sequence is TGTGCCAGCAGTTTACGAGGGGGGCTGGGCTCCTATAATTCACCCCTCCACTTT. V usage is TRBV28 and J usage is TRBJ1-6, with D perhaps matching TRBD1 (6 bases). V was pared by 2 bases and J by 0 bases, with 14 bases between. This CDR3 comprises 18 residues. CDR1 is MDHEN and CDR2 is SYDVKM in the germline V gene. The full variable domain, its missing parts supplied by reference TRBV28 and TRBJ1-6, is DVKVTQSSRYLVKRTGEKVFLECVQDMDHENMFWYRQDPGLGLRLIYFSYDVKMKEKGDIPEGYSVSREKKERFSLILESASTNQTSMYLCASSLRGGLGSYNSPLHFGNGTRLTVT.

This clonotype was observed many times. The chain employs TRBV6-1 and TRBJ2-7; 7 bases map to TRBD1. V dropped 4 bases and J dropped 3; count of bases not matched to a gene: 9. This CDR3 comprises 15 residues. CDR1 is MNHNS, CDR2 SASEGT, per germline. The CDR3, as DNA: TGTGCCAGCAGTGTATATGAGACAGGGTTCTACGAGCAGTACTTC. Translating it yields CASSVYETGFYEQYF.

This clonotype was detected many times. The chain carries TRBV29-1 and TRBJ1-2; TRBD1 aligns across 8 bases. The junction had 13 bases not matched to a gene; V was cut back by 7 bases and J by 3 bases. CDR1 SQVTM and CDR2 ANQGSEA come from the germline V gene. The CDR3 has 15 amino acids. The DNA of the CDR3 is TGCAGCGCTGCGGACAGGGTTATTCGGCACTATGGCTACACCTTC. Its translation: CSAADRVIRHYGYTF.

The rearrangement uses TRBV20-1 and TRBJ2-5; no firm D call. Germline assignment: CDR1 DFQATT and CDR2 SNEGSKA (reference sequence). The V and J ends lost 1 base and 4 bases respectively, with 10 bases between them. The length of the CDR3 is 13 residues. In DNA, the CDR3 is TGCAGTGCTAGAGCCAGGTCACTAGAGACCCAGTACTTC. It codes for CSARARSLETQYF.

This clonotype has a count of ten or more. The chain joins TRBV28 to TRBJ1-5; TRBD1 aligns across 8 bases. Germline values: CDR1 MDHEN, CDR2 SYDVKM. V lost 4 bases and J lost 6; bases outside the gene matches: 11. This CDR3 has 16 residues. For the CDR3, the DNA is TGTGCCAGCAGTTCCCCCGGGACAGGTCCAGGTCAGCCCCAGCATTTT. Translation: CASSSPGTGPGQPQHF.